One and the same sample provided the 32 T cell receptor beta chains below, sequenced in a study of cytomegalovirus exposure and HLA in healthy donors. Use of 60 Vbeta and 13 Jbeta primers characterized the PCR. Sequencing was performed with immunoSEQ multiplex PCR; in TCRdb, only in-frame clones are kept and a portion is missing. The sample consists of around 160,000 clones, about three quarters of them appearing once. Input material: PBMCs. The origin of the receptors is a woman aged 40 to 55 in good health and CMV-seropositive.

This chain joins TRBV19 and TRBJ1-2, with D perhaps TRBD1 (5 bases). From germline, CDR1 is LNHDA and CDR2 SQIVND (reference sequence). Trimming took off 6 bases at V and 0 bases at J, with 8 bases between the two ends. The CDR3 is made up of 13 amino acids. CDR3 coding DNA: TGTGCCAGTAGCCAGACAGCTAACTATGGCTACACCTTC. Translating gives CASSQTANYGYTF.

The rearrangement joins TRBV5-4 to TRBJ1-3; 7 nucleotides align to TRBD1. The CDR3 consists of 14 residues. In germline, CDR1 is SGHNT, CDR2 YYREEE (reference sequence). Germline trimming cut 0 bases from V and 8 bases from J; bases unmatched to any gene: 5. The CDR3, as DNA: TGTGCCAGCAGCTTGGAGGGGACAGAGTACACCATATATTTT. Amino acids: CASSLEGTEYTIYF.

This clone has more than one count but fewer than ten. The CDR3 sequence is CASTGTGDYEQYF. The DNA for the CDR3 is TGTGCCAGCACCGGGACAGGGGACTACGAGCAGTACTTC. The chain combines TRBV6-5 with TRBJ2-7; TRBD1 matches at 10 bases. Germline V gene lookup returns CDR1 MNHEY and CDR2 SVGAGI. V shed 7 bases and J 3 bases; nucleotides not matched to a gene: 3. CDR3 length equals 13 residues.

This clone was recorded a few times. V is TRBV9 and J is TRBJ2-3; D remains ambiguous. Per the germline V gene, CDR1 is SGDLS and CDR2 is YYNGEE. The CDR3 is 13 residues long. V lost 4 bases to trimming and J lost 3 bases, with 9 bases between them. This chain's CDR3 is CASSPTRTDTQYF. The CDR3 DNA reads as TGTGCCAGCAGCCCTACCCGAACAGATACGCAGTATTTT. The full variable domain, with the rest looked up from reference TRBV9 and TRBJ2-3, is DSGVTQTPKHLITATGQRVTLRCSPRSGDLSVYWYQQSLDQGLQFLIQYYNGEERAKGNILERFSAQQFPDLHSELNLSSLELGDSALYFCASSPTRTDTQYFGPGTRLTVL.

This chain connects TRBV27 to TRBJ1-2; TRBD1 is a possible D gene (6 bases). The CDR3 extends over 16 amino acids. V was shortened by 4 bases and J by 1 base, with 16 bases between the two germline ends. Germline CDR1 MNHEY, CDR2 SMNVEV (reference sequence). CDR3 region: CASSSRGGGVNYGYTF. CDR3 DNA: TGTGCCAGCAGTTCTCGGGGAGGGGGAGTTAACTATGGCTACACCTTC.

J is TRBJ1-5 and V is TRBV19, with TRBD1 matching over 8 bases. This CDR3 is built from 14 residues. Germline V lookup: CDR1 LNHDA, CDR2 SQIVND (reference sequence). Losses at the gene ends were 1 base for V and 8 bases for J; bases not matched to a gene: 4. This CDR3 reads CASSIGDRSEPQHF. The CDR3 coding sequence is TGTGCCAGTAGTATAGGGGACAGGTCAGAGCCCCAGCATTTT.

This clone has only one observation. This chain links TRBV4-3 with TRBJ1-2, with D possibly TRBD1 on 5 matching bases. With 0 bases removed from V and 6 bases from J, the gap between germline ends came to 11 bases. Germline CDR1 and CDR2: LGHNA and YSLEER. This CDR3 is built from 14 residues. The CDR3 DNA reads TGCGCCAGCAGCCAAGAAGGGGCGCTAGATGGCTACACCTTC. Protein product: CASSQEGALDGYTF.

The chain couples TRBV18 to TRBJ1-3; 9 bases align to TRBD1. CDR3 size: 15 residues. V gave up 3 bases and J gave up 4 bases; unmatched junction bases: 4. Germline-derived CDR1 and CDR2 are KGHSH and LQKENI. Here the CDR3 DNA reads TGTGCCAGCTCACCTGGGACAGGGCAGGGAAACACCATATATTTT. It encodes CASSPGTGQGNTIYF.

This clone was counted a few times. The V call is TRBV29-1, the J call TRBJ2-7; weak D call: TRBD2 (7 bases). Trimming shortened V by 4 bases and J by 3 bases, and 19 bases separated the two germline ends. This CDR3 is 15 amino acids long. Per the germline V gene, CDR1 is SQVTM and CDR2 is ANQGSEA. CDR3 in amino acids: CSVGFRDTGGYEQYF. The CDR3 nucleotides are TGCAGCGTTGGATTTAGGGACACGGGGGGCTACGAGCAGTACTTC.

This clone has more than one count but fewer than ten. V usage is TRBV30 and J usage is TRBJ1-1; no definite D call. The CDR3 has 12 amino acids. The germline V and J ends were trimmed by 8 bases and 0 bases, with 10 bases remaining between them. CDR1 is GTSNPN and CDR2 is SVGIG in the germline V gene (reference sequence). The CDR3 here is CARRRLNTEAFF. CDR3 coding DNA: TGTGCCCGCCGCAGGCTGAACACTGAAGCTTTCTTT. Complete variable domain (other parts from reference TRBV30 and TRBJ1-1): SQTIHQWPATLVQPVGSPLSLECTVEGTSNPNLYWYRQAAGRGLQLLFYSVGIGQISSEVPQNLSASRPQDRQFILSSKKLLLSDSGFYLCARRRLNTEAFFGQGTRLTVV.

The V gene is TRBV9, the J gene TRBJ2-3; D might be TRBD2 (6 bases). V lost 4 bases to trimming and J lost 0 bases, with 9 bases between them. Germline CDR1 and CDR2: SGDLS and YYNGEE. The CDR3 runs to 14 residues. CDR3 region: CASSPGLSTDTQYF. The CDR3 bases are TGTGCCAGCAGCCCGGGACTTAGCACAGATACGCAGTATTTT.

The V call is TRBV5-1, the J call TRBJ2-3; D unclear. The germline V gene has CDR1 SGHRS and CDR2 YFSETQ. This CDR3 comprises 12 residues. Trimming cost V 0 bases and J 3 bases, with 2 bases left between them. CDR3 coding DNA: TGCGCCAGCAGCTTGGCGACAGATACGCAGTATTTT. Translating gives CASSLATDTQYF. Filled out from reference TRBV5-1 and TRBJ2-3, the complete variable domain reads KAGVTQTPRYLIKTRGQQVTLSCSPISGHRSVSWYQQTPGQGLQFLFEYFSETQRNKGNFPGRFSGRQFSNSRSEMNVSTLELGDSALYLCASSLATDTQYFGPGTRLTVL.

This rearrangement joins TRBV7-9 to TRBJ2-5; D is undetermined. V lost 2 bases and J 4 bases, leaving 8 bases between the germline ends. The CDR3 extends over 13 amino acids. From germline, CDR1 is SEHNR and CDR2 FQNEAQ (reference sequence). The CDR3 coding sequence is TGTGCCAGCAGCTTAACTACCCCAGAGACCCAGTACTTC. This codes for CASSLTTPETQYF.

DNA of the CDR3: TGTGCCAGCAGTGTTTTGGCCGGGGGGGCCGCCGAGCAGTACTTC. Its translation: CASSVLAGGAAEQYF. This chain uses TRBV2 with TRBJ2-7; 8 positions agree with TRBD2. Losses at the gene ends were 4 bases for V and 6 bases for J; bases not matched to a gene: 11. The CDR3 loop spans 15 amino acids. CDR1 and CDR2 from the germline V gene are SNHLY and FYNNEI.

This clone was detected once. The genes are TRBV7-8 and TRBJ1-5, with D perhaps TRBD1 (6 bases). The CDR3 is 15 amino acids. Looked up from germline, CDR1 is SGHVS and CDR2 is FQNEAQ. V lost 1 base, J lost 2 bases, and 9 bases lay in between. DNA of the CDR3: TGTGCCAGCAGCTTAGGGCGACAGGGCAATCAGCCCCAGCATTTT. It yields the protein CASSLGRQGNQPQHF.

About this clone: A read error may account for a junction end that differs from germline. The CDR3 coding sequence is TGTCCCAGCAGCCAAGTGGCGGGGCTTACCACAGATACGCAGTATTTT. This sequence encodes CPSSQVAGLTTDTQYF. This chain joins TRBV14 and TRBJ2-3, with D tentatively TRBD2 (6 bases). Germline V gene data show CDR1 as SGHDN and CDR2 as FVKESK. CDR3 size: 16 residues.

This clone was seen a handful of times. The chain has TRBV27 and TRBJ1-6; weak D call: TRBD1 (5 bases). V was pared by 5 bases and J by 10 bases, with 12 bases between. CDR1 is MNHEY and CDR2 is SMNVEV in the germline V gene (reference sequence). The CDR3 covers 13 residues. The CDR3 bases are TGTGCCAGCAGTGCCAGGGAATACTCACCCCTCCACTTT. Its protein product is CASSAREYSPLHF.

The gene calls are TRBV10-1 and TRBJ2-3; 9 nucleotides align to TRBD2. V gave up 3 bases and J gave up 2 bases; unmatched junction bases: 6. CDR3 size: 16 residues. Germline lookup yields CDR1 WNHNN and CDR2 SYGVQD (reference sequence). The CDR3: CASSDSSGRITDTQYF. The CDR3 nucleotides read TGCGCCAGCAGTGATAGTAGCGGGAGAATCACAGATACGCAGTATTTT.

This clone was found once. Germline and junction disagree at one end, which may indicate a read error. For the CDR3, the DNA is TGTGCCAGTAGCTCCGGGACTGGCACCTACGAGCAGTACTTC. This codes for CASSSGTGTYEQYF. This sequence joins TRBV7-2 and TRBJ2-7; D perhaps matches TRBD2 (6 bases). The CDR3 is 14 residues long. Germline values: CDR1 SGHTA, CDR2 FQGNSA.

The chain carries TRBV6-5 and TRBJ1-2; the match to TRBD1 covers 11 bases. Looked up from germline, CDR1 is MNHEY and CDR2 is SVGAGI. This CDR3 region has 16 residues. With V trimmed by 2 bases and J by 4 bases, 6 bases remained unmatched. Written as DNA, the CDR3 is TGTGCCAGCAGTTACCAAGGGACAGGGGGAATCTATGGCTACACCTTC. Its translation is CASSYQGTGGIYGYTF.

V is TRBV5-1 and J is TRBJ2-7; 8 bases agree with TRBD2. This CDR3 comprises 14 residues. Trimming took 4 bases from V and 3 from J; bases not matched to a gene: 6. Germline-derived CDR1 and CDR2 are SGHRS and YFSETQ. CDR3 in amino acids: CASSGTSTDYEQYF. The DNA of the CDR3 is TGCGCCAGCAGCGGGACTAGTACTGACTACGAGCAGTACTTC.

This chain joins TRBV19 and TRBJ1-6; tentatively, D is TRBD1 (5 bases). The CDR3 runs 15 residues. Germline CDR1 is LNHDA and CDR2 is SQIVND (reference sequence). V was trimmed by 6 bases and J by 7 bases, leaving 16 bases between them. CDR3 DNA: TGTGCCAGTAGCTTCCAGGGTAGTGAGAATTCACCCCTCCACTTT. This codes for CASSFQGSENSPLHF.

This clone appeared a single time. The chain links TRBV6-5 to TRBJ2-5; 11 nucleotides align to TRBD1. Germline CDR1 reads MNHEY; CDR2 reads SVGAGI. This CDR3 has 15 residues. The V and J ends lost 7 bases and 4 bases, in that order; junction bases with no gene match: 8. The CDR3 loop is CASMVDRGLGETQYF. The CDR3 region has the DNA TGTGCCAGCATGGTGGACAGGGGGCTTGGAGAGACCCAGTACTTC.

The CDR3 reads CASRKGDYGYTF. DNA for the CDR3: TGTGCCAGCAGAAAGGGGGACTATGGCTACACCTTC. The chain combines TRBV6-5 with TRBJ1-2; perhaps TRBD1 as D (6 bases). This CDR3 is built from 12 residues. V was shortened by 6 bases and J by 3 bases, with 8 bases between the two germline ends. In germline, CDR1 is MNHEY, CDR2 SVGAGI.

This clone has a single count. The rearrangement uses TRBV19 and TRBJ2-1; 10 nucleotides match TRBD2. Germline V gene data show CDR1 as LNHDA and CDR2 as SQIVND (reference sequence). This CDR3 has 15 residues. Trimming removed 6 bases from V and 4 bases from J; junction bases left unmatched: 6. CDR3 amino acids: CASRAGGPLYNEQFF. The CDR3, as DNA: TGTGCCAGTAGAGCGGGGGGGCCCCTATACAATGAGCAGTTCTTC.

The rearrangement uses TRBV11-2 and TRBJ2-1; 8 bases are shared with TRBD2. The CDR3 is made up of 14 amino acids. CDR1 is SGHAT and CDR2 is FQNNGV in the germline V gene. The ends lost 8 bases at V and 0 bases at J; junction bases unmatched: 3. The CDR3 reads CASGSGVSYNEQFF. The DNA of the CDR3 is TGTGCCAGCGGTAGCGGGGTCTCCTACAATGAGCAGTTCTTC.

As concerns this clone: One end of the junction is discordant with germline, which a read error may explain. The CDR3 here is CSSSLTLGSGGGTNEQYF. Written as DNA, the CDR3 is TGTTCCAGCAGCTTAACACTGGGTAGCGGGGGAGGGACAAACGAGCAGTACTTC. The chain uses TRBV7-9 and TRBJ2-7; 9 bases line up with TRBD2. This CDR3 has 18 residues. The V gene's germline CDR1 is SEHNR and CDR2 FQNEAQ (reference sequence).

The chain carries TRBV19 and TRBJ2-3; 9 bases fit TRBD2. CDR1 and CDR2 from the germline V gene are LNHDA and SQIVND (reference sequence). V shed 6 bases and J 5 bases; nucleotides not matched to a gene: 12. This CDR3 contains 16 residues. The CDR3 spells CASSPRGAGGIDTQYF. As DNA, the CDR3 is TGTGCCAGTAGCCCAAGGGGAGCGGGGGGAATAGATACGCAGTATTTT.

The gene calls are TRBV6-6 and TRBJ1-5, with TRBD1 as a possible D gene (6 bases). The CDR3 has 14 residues. Germline V CDR1 and CDR2: MNHNY, SVGAGI (reference sequence). V lost 2 bases and J lost 7, with 12 bases in between. The CDR3 DNA is TGTGCCAGCAGTTACGGGGGGGCCGGGCAGCCCCAGCATTTT. This codes for CASSYGGAGQPQHF.

This clone was counted only a few times. Other DNA sequences within the sample encode an identical CDR3. The chain joins TRBV4-3 to TRBJ1-5; D may be TRBD1 (6 bases). The CDR3 runs 14 residues. CDR1 and CDR2 from the germline V gene are LGHNA and YSLEER. The ends were cut back, 0 bases at V and 7 bases at J, with 10 bases in the middle. The CDR3 sequence is CASSQEGRGQPQHF. The CDR3 bases are TGCGCCAGCAGCCAAGAGGGGAGGGGGCAGCCCCAGCATTTT.

V is TRBV6-5 and J is TRBJ1-3, with D perhaps matching TRBD1 (5 bases). Germline CDR1 reads MNHEY; CDR2 reads SVGAGI. With 2 bases removed from V and 1 base from J, the gap between germline ends came to 9 bases. The length of the CDR3 is 15 residues. In DNA, the CDR3 is TGTGCCAGCAGTTACATGGGGGGATCTGGAAACACCATATATTTT. Its protein is CASSYMGGSGNTIYF.

This clone has a single count. The V call is TRBV19, the J call TRBJ1-5, with D hard to call. The length of the CDR3 is 14 residues. The germline V gene encodes CDR1 LNHDA and CDR2 SQIVND (reference sequence). Trimming left V 6 bases short and J 3 bases short, with 12 bases between. The DNA for the CDR3 is TGTGCCAGTAGATATTGGCAGTCCAATCAGCCCCAGCATTTT. Translated: CASRYWQSNQPQHF.